These 3 T cell receptor beta chains were all obtained from the same sample, sequenced in a study of graft-versus-host responses after intestinal transplantation. Only in-frame clones appear in the TCRdb table, and some are missing; sequencing was by immunoSEQ multiplex PCR. The data contain approximately 97,000 clones, approximately 90% of them seen just once; the ten biggest clones take up approximately 0.064%. These TCRs' antigens remain unknown. Source: unstimulated CD8+ T cells sorted from spleen or lymph node cells, taken before transplant. These receptors all stem from a human donor who was the organ donor for an intestinal transplant.

V is TRBV11-2 and J is TRBJ2-1; 8 bases align to TRBD2. Trimming removed 5 bases from V and 7 bases from J; junction bases left unmatched: 10. Germline-derived CDR1 and CDR2 are SGHAT and FQNNGV. This CDR3 is 15 amino acids long. The CDR3 DNA follows: TGTGCCAGCAGCCCCGTGGGCCGGGGGGGGAATGAGCAGTTCTTC. Protein sequence: CASSPVGRGGNEQFF.

The chain has TRBV2 and TRBJ2-7, with TRBD2 matching over 7 bases. This CDR3 is 13 amino acids long. Per germline, CDR1 SNHLY and CDR2 FYNNEI. Trimming at V came to 4 bases and at J to 2 bases, leaving 2 bases not matched to a gene. The CDR3 nucleotides are TGTGCCAGCAGTGGGGGGACTACCTACGAGCAGTACTTC. The encoded protein is CASSGGTTYEQYF.

This chain connects TRBV2 to TRBJ2-1, with D unclear. Germline CDR1 is SNHLY and CDR2 is FYNNEI. This CDR3 region has 17 residues. With 7 bases removed from V and 0 bases from J, the gap between germline ends came to 19 bases. For the CDR3, the DNA is TGTGCCAGCACTTTGGAAAAGCGCGAAAGCTCCTACAATGAGCAGTTCTTC. Translated, it gives CASTLEKRESSYNEQFF. The whole variable domain, remainder taken from reference TRBV2 and TRBJ2-1, is EPEVTQTPSHQVTQMGQEVILRCVPISNHLYFYWYRQILGQKVEFLVSFYNNEISEKSEIFDDQFSVERPDGSNFTLKIRSTKLEDSAMYFCASTLEKRESSYNEQFFGPGTRLTVL.